The next 19 T cell receptor beta chains were all read from a single sample in a study of human T cells and chemical hapten exposure. TCRdb used MiXCR to reprocess the RACE reads, holding one entry per CDR3 protein. Here the sample spans about 62,000 distinct CDR3 sequences, 6.5% to 8.5% being singletons. Documented time point: pre-sensitization, week 0. Treatment: therapeutic diphenylcyclopropenone sensitization with weekly scalp DPC. Sample: whole blood, taken in connection with sensitization to the hapten diphenylcyclopropenone (DPC). These receptors came from a woman in her twenties or thirties with alopecia areata. Some clones in this sample may be carry-over from other donors' samples.

This clonotype was detected many times. The chain is built from TRBV6-5 and TRBJ1-2; TRBD1 might be the D (6 bases). The CDR3 is made up of 15 amino acids. The ends were cut back, 6 bases at V and 0 bases at J, with 14 bases in the middle. Germline V CDR1 and CDR2: MNHEY, SVGAGI. The CDR3 DNA is TGTGCCAGCAGACCGTGGGGGGCCTCTAACTATGGCTACACCTTC. It translates to CASRPWGASNYGYTF.

This clonotype was counted ten times or more. V gene TRBV29-1 combines with J gene TRBJ2-2; maybe TRBD1 (6 bases). Trimming removed 7 bases at V and 4 bases at J, with 13 bases between. Germline values: CDR1 SQVTM, CDR2 ANQGSEA. This CDR3 comprises 13 residues. The CDR3 is CSARQDSTGELFF. Here the CDR3 DNA reads TGCAGCGCTCGACAGGATTCCACCGGGGAGCTGTTTTTT.

This clonotype has at least ten counts. The V gene is TRBV12-3 or TRBV12-4, the J gene TRBJ1-2; no clear D gene. V dropped 2 bases and J dropped 7 bases, with 8 bases sitting between them. This CDR3 contains 12 residues. For the CDR3, the DNA is TGTGCCAGCAGTTTACTGCGGTTTGGCTACACCTTC. Amino acids: CASSLLRFGYTF.

This clonotype was seen once. A much larger clone differs from this one at a single base, so this may be a read error. J is TRBJ2-3 and V is TRBV7-3; D not resolved. CDR1 is SGHTA, CDR2 FQGTGA, per germline. The CDR3 has 13 amino acids. The CDR3 sequence: CVSSLGLRDTQYF. The CDR3 DNA follows: TGTGTCAGCAGCTTAGGGTTGAGAGATACGCAGTATTTT.

This clonotype was seen more than once but under ten times. The chain uses TRBV5-1 and TRBJ1-1; D uncertain. V was pared by 0 bases and J by 1 base, with 7 bases between. Germline V gene sequence: CDR1 SGHRS, CDR2 YFSETQ. There are 14 residues in the CDR3. CDR3 amino acids: CASSLASQNTEAFF. Here the CDR3 DNA reads TGCGCCAGCAGCTTGGCCAGTCAGAACACTGAAGCTTTCTTT.

This clonotype has ten or more counts. The chain uses TRBV3-1 and TRBJ2-7; D might be TRBD1 (6 bases). The CDR3 extends over 12 amino acids. Germline V gives CDR1 LGHDT, CDR2 YNNKEL (reference sequence). V lost 4 bases to trimming and J lost 8 bases, with 12 bases between them. CDR3 sequence: CASSPTGNKQYF. The CDR3 DNA sequence: TGTGCCAGCAGCCCTACAGGGAACAAGCAGTACTTC.

In its sample, this clonotype was seen many times. This sequence joins TRBV2 and TRBJ2-3; 9 nucleotides agree with TRBD1. Germline CDR1 SNHLY, CDR2 FYNNEI. The CDR3 spans 12 residues. V lost 6 bases and J lost 6; bases outside the gene matches: 1. In nucleotides, the CDR3 is TGTGCCAGCAGAGGACAGGGGGATACGCAGTATTTT. Translated: CASRGQGDTQYF.

At least ten counts were recorded for this clonotype. Mismatch with germline at one junction end may stem from a read error. The chain carries TRBV7-7 and TRBJ2-5; TRBD2 matches at 8 bases. Germline V gene sequence: CDR1 SSHAT, CDR2 FNYEAQ (reference sequence). The CDR3 is 14 amino acids. CDR3: CASSLSSGEETQYF. CDR3 sequence (DNA): TGTGCTAGCAGCTTAAGTAGCGGGGAAGAGACCCAGTACTTC.

The chain links TRBV5-8 to TRBJ2-5; D is uncertain. Germline-derived CDR1 and CDR2 are SGHTS and YDEGEE. The CDR3 length is 15 residues. With 4 bases removed from V and 4 bases from J, the gap between germline ends came to 17 bases. The CDR3: CASSGRGRIGETQYF. In nucleotides, the CDR3 is TGTGCCAGCAGCGGCCGCGGACGGATAGGAGAGACCCAGTACTTC.

This clonotype was seen many times. This chain links TRBV20-1 with TRBJ1-5; TRBD1 matches 9 bases. Germline assignment: CDR1 DFQATT and CDR2 SNEGSKA (reference sequence). The CDR3 is made up of 18 amino acids. V trimming: 3 bases; J trimming: 2 bases; junction bases outside the gene matches: 14. CDR3 DNA sequence: TGCAGTGCTAGGGCTACAGGGGGCGCTAATATGGGCAATCAGCCCCAGCATTTT. Its protein is CSARATGGANMGNQPQHF.

The sample holds many counts of this clonotype. V is TRBV10-3 and J is TRBJ1-5; perhaps TRBD1 as D (5 bases). The V gene lost 0 bases and the J gene lost 6 bases, with 12 bases spanning the gap. Germline CDR1 ENHRY, CDR2 SYGVKD. This CDR3 has 15 residues. The DNA for the CDR3 is TGTGCCATCAGTGAGTCGGCCGGGGGAGGTCAGCCCCAGCATTTT. Translation: CAISESAGGGQPQHF.

With respect to this clonotype: Since a much larger clone is just one base distant, this may be a read error. The chain is built from TRBV29-1 and TRBJ1-4; 11 bases agree with TRBD1. The germline V gene has CDR1 SQVTM and CDR2 ANQGSEA. CDR3 length equals 13 residues. The ends lost 6 bases at V and 8 bases at J; junction bases unmatched: 5. The CDR3 protein is CSVEGQGGEKLFF. The CDR3 nucleotides are TGCAGCGTGGAGGGACAGGGGGGGGAAAAACTGTTTTTT.

This clonotype was observed at least ten times. This chain joins TRBV11-2 and TRBJ2-1; TRBD2 aligns across 9 bases. This CDR3 comprises 16 residues. Germline V lookup: CDR1 SGHAT, CDR2 FQNNGV. V trimming: 0 bases; J trimming: 8 bases; junction bases outside the gene matches: 8. The CDR3 bases are TGTGCCAGCAGCTTAGATCCCCAGCGGGGGGCATATGAGCAGTTCTTC. Residues: CASSLDPQRGAYEQFF.

This clonotype was seen ten or more times. The chain recombines TRBV2 with TRBJ2-4; D remains ambiguous. The CDR3 runs to 12 residues. The V end was cut by 6 bases, the J end by 7 bases, with 10 bases between. Germline loops: CDR1 SNHLY, CDR2 FYNNEI. The CDR3 region has the DNA TGTGCCAGCAGCCGGGCGTGGAACATTCAGTACTTC. As protein: CASSRAWNIQYF.

Ten or more counts support this clonotype. The chain employs TRBV7-3 and TRBJ1-6; D possibly corresponds to TRBD1 (6 bases). The V end lost 5 bases, the J end lost 5 bases, and 13 bases lay between the germline ends. The CDR3 is 15 residues long. Germline V CDR1 and CDR2: SGHTA, FQGTGA. The CDR3 nucleotides read TGTGCCAGCAGCCTGACAGGACCAAATAATTCACCCCTCCACTTT. This codes for CASSLTGPNNSPLHF.

As concerns this clonotype: Possible read error: a much larger clone is one base away. The rearrangement joins TRBV15 to TRBJ2-7; tentative D call: TRBD1 (5 bases). There are 15 residues in the CDR3. Germline V gene lookup returns CDR1 LNHNV and CDR2 YYDKDF (reference sequence). The CDR3 reads CATNRVAGQNYEQYF. DNA for the CDR3: TGTGCCACCAACAGAGTGGCAGGGCAAAACTACGAGCAGTACTTC.

This clonotype was counted a few times. The rearrangement uses TRBV5-8 and TRBJ2-3; D may correspond to TRBD1 or TRBD2 (5 bases each). This CDR3 region has 17 residues. Germline V gives CDR1 SGHTS, CDR2 YDEGEE. The V end lost 1 base, the J end lost 0 bases, and 15 bases lay between the germline ends. Here the CDR3 reads CASSLYRDGMSTDTQYF. CDR3 coding DNA: TGTGCCAGCAGCTTGTACCGGGACGGAATGAGCACAGATACGCAGTATTTT. The full variable domain, rest sourced from reference TRBV5-8 and TRBJ2-3, is EAGVTQSPTHLIKTRGQQATLRCSPISGHTSVYWYQQALGLGLQFLLWYDEGEERNRGNFPPRFSGRQFPNYSSELNVNALELEDSALYLCASSLYRDGMSTDTQYFGPGTRLTVL.

This clonotype was counted ten times or more. A junction boundary mismatches the germline segment, possibly from a read error. The genes are TRBV18 and TRBJ1-4; 7 positions agree with TRBD1. Germline CDR1 KGHSH, CDR2 LQKENI. This CDR3 has 15 residues. CDR3 loop: CASSPPGQPNEKLFF. The DNA for the CDR3 is TGTGCCAGCTCCCCACCGGGACAGCCTAATGAAAAACTGTTTTTT. The whole variable domain, filled in from reference TRBV18 and TRBJ1-4, reads NAGVMQNPRHLVRRRGQEARLRCSPMKGHSHVYWYRQLPEEGLKFMVYLQKENIIDESGMPKERFSAEFPKEGPSILRIQQVVRGDSAAYFCASSPPGQPNEKLFFGSGTQLSVL.

This clonotype was counted between two and nine times. The rearrangement uses TRBV5-1 and TRBJ1-1, with D perhaps matching TRBD1 (5 bases). The CDR3 contains 15 residues. Germline V gives CDR1 SGHRS, CDR2 YFSETQ. V lost 2 bases, J lost 4 bases, and 15 bases lay in between. CDR3 loop: CASSFRFGTSTEAFF. In nucleotides, the CDR3 is TGCGCCAGCAGCTTTCGTTTTGGGACTAGCACTGAAGCTTTCTTT. Full variable domain (missing parts from reference TRBV5-1 and TRBJ1-1): KAGVTQTPRYLIKTRGQQVTLSCSPISGHRSVSWYQQTPGQGLQFLFEYFSETQRNKGNFPGRFSGRQFSNSRSEMNVSTLELGDSALYLCASSFRFGTSTEAFFGQGTRLTVV.